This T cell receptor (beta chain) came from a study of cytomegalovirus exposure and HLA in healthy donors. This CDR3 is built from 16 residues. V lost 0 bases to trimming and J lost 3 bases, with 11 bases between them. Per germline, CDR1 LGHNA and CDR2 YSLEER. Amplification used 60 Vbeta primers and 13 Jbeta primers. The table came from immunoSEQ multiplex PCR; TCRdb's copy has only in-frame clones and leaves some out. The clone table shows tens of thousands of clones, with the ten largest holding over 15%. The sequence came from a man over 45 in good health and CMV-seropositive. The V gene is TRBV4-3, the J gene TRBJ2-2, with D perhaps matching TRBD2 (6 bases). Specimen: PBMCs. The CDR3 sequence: CASSQDAWGDTGELFF. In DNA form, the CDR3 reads TGCGCCAGCAGCCAAGATGCTTGGGGGGACACCGGGGAGCTGTTTTTT.